This T cell receptor (beta chain) originates from a study of blood T cell repertoires in COVID-19. Background on the study: Samples of COVID-19 (acute and convalescent) were obtained from the United States, Italy and Spain. From T cells, B-cell-depleted T cells, or PBMCs came the material, which was cDNA or gDNA.

The authors' processing: For nucleated cells, counts were estimated from reference gene primer amplification. The assay was immunoSEQ multiplex PCR, and TCRdb's table has in-frame clones only and misses some. V, J and clone size derive from that table, while D and trimming were established from the DNA sequence. The sample consists of approximately 670,000 clones, about 90% of them appearing once. Germline CDR1 and CDR2: SGHRS and YFSETQ. V lost 0 bases and J 1 base, leaving 15 bases between the germline ends. CDR3 length: 17 residues. This sequence originates from a woman under 30 with acute or convalescent COVID-19. The V and J genes are TRBV5-1 and TRBJ2-3, with TRBD2 as a possible D gene (7 bases). The sample was peripheral blood. CDR3 protein: CASSLASGGGRTDTQYF. The DNA of the CDR3 is TGCGCCAGCAGCTTGGCCTCTGGCGGGGGCCGCACAGATACGCAGTATTTT.